This TCR beta chain came from a study of T cell changes during pregnancy in multiple sclerosis. Only in-frame clones appear in the TCRdb table, and some are missing; sequencing was by immunoSEQ multiplex PCR. The sample lists 85,000 to 90,000 clones; about 94% were seen once. Germline V CDR1 and CDR2: MDHEN, SYDVKM. V dropped 7 bases and J dropped 3; count of bases not matched to a gene: 12. This CDR3 comprises 15 residues. This sequence joins TRBV28 and TRBJ2-7; the match to TRBD1 covers 7 bases. Sequencing was performed on peripheral blood, taken after pregnancy. The sequence derives from a female donor in good health, enrolled as a control in a pregnancy study. The CDR3 DNA sequence: TGTGCCAGCACGTTCACTAGGGGGCTTTACTACGAGCAGTACTTC. Protein product: CASTFTRGLYYEQYF.